The 7 T cell receptor beta chains below all came from one sample that was sequenced in a study of blood T cell repertoires in COVID-19. Sequenced by immunoSEQ multiplex PCR; TCRdb stores in-frame clones only, minus some. This sample has some 340,000 clones, with 87% found just once. Sequenced: PBMCs or T cells enriched from blood (not recorded which). These receptors were collected from a woman in her twenties or thirties who had recovered from COVID-19.

The chain links TRBV27 to TRBJ2-7; TRBD1 aligns across 10 bases. The CDR3 consists of 15 residues. V shed 5 bases and J 2 bases; nucleotides not matched to a gene: 6. Germline CDR1 and CDR2: MNHEY and SMNVEV (reference sequence). The CDR3, as DNA: TGTGCCAGCAGTGGAGGGACAGGGGCACCCTACGAGCAGTACTTC. Its protein product is CASSGGTGAPYEQYF.

The chain joins TRBV28 to TRBJ1-1; the D gene is possibly TRBD1 (6 bases). The CDR3 consists of 16 residues. In germline, CDR1 is MDHEN, CDR2 SYDVKM. V was cut by 2 bases and J by 4 bases, with 17 bases left in between. The DNA for the CDR3 is TGTGCCAGCAGTTTAGGTATAGGGCAGGGGAGCACTGAAGCTTTCTTT. As protein: CASSLGIGQGSTEAFF.

The genes are TRBV7-9 and TRBJ1-2; a weak D match, TRBD1 (5 bases). Deletions cut 4 bases from V and 5 bases from J, with 14 bases between. The CDR3 length is 14 residues. Germline CDR1 reads SEHNR; CDR2 reads FQNEAQ (reference sequence). The CDR3 region is CASSSTGGGYGYTF. CDR3 coding DNA: TGTGCCAGCAGCTCCACCGGGGGGGGATATGGCTACACCTTC.

This rearrangement joins TRBV2 to TRBJ2-7; tentatively, D is TRBD1 (6 bases). The CDR3 extends over 12 amino acids. Per germline, CDR1 SNHLY and CDR2 FYNNEI. V lost 6 bases to trimming and J lost 2 bases, with 8 bases between them. In DNA, the CDR3 is TGTGCCAGCAGGGACAGTCCCTACGAGCAGTACTTC. Protein product: CASRDSPYEQYF.

J is TRBJ2-1 and V is TRBV14, with 13 bases matching TRBD2. V was clipped by 4 bases and J by 0 bases; unmatched bases: 12. Germline V gene lookup returns CDR1 SGHDN and CDR2 FVKESK. The CDR3 is 20 amino acids. The CDR3 nucleotides are TGTGCCAGCAGCCTAAGGCTTGGGACTAGCGGGGCCGACTCCTACAATGAGCAGTTCTTC. Protein product: CASSLRLGTSGADSYNEQFF.

CDR3 sequence (DNA): TGTGCCGGCGGGATATCGTCCACCGGGGAGCTGTTTTTT. It specifies CAGGISSTGELFF. The chain uses TRBV30 and TRBJ2-2; D is possibly TRBD2 (6 bases). There are 13 residues in the CDR3. Germline V lookup: CDR1 GTSNPN, CDR2 SVGIG (reference sequence). The V and J ends lost 8 bases and 4 bases respectively, with 14 bases between them.

The chain joins TRBV24-1 to TRBJ1-1; no definite D call. CDR3 length equals 13 residues. The germline V and J ends were trimmed by 2 bases and 1 base, with 4 bases remaining between them. The germline V gene has CDR1 KGHDR and CDR2 SFDVKD. CDR3 in amino acids: CATSDSGNTEAFF. The CDR3 DNA reads TGTGCCACCAGTGATTCAGGGAACACTGAAGCTTTCTTT.